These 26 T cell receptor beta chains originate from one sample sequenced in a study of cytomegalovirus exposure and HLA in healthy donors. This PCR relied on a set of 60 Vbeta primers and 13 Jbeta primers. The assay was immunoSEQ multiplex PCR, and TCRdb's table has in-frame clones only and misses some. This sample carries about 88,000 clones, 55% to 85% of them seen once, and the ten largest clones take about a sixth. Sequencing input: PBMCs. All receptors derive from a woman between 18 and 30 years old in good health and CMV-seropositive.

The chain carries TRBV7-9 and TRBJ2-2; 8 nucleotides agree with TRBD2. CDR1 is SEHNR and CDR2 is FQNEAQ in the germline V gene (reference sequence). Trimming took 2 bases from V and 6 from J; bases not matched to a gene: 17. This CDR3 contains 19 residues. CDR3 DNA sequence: TGTGCCAGCAGCTTAACCGCCCAAGAAAGCGGGAGAGGGGCCGGGGAGCTGTTTTTT. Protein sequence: CASSLTAQESGRGAGELFF.

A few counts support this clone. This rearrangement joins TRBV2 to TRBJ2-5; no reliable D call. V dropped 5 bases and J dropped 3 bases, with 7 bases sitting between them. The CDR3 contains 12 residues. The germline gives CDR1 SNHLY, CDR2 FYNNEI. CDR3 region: CASSYPEETQYF. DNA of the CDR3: TGTGCCAGCAGTTACCCAGAAGAGACCCAGTACTTC. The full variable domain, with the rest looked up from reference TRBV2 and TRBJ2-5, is EPEVTQTPSHQVTQMGQEVILRCVPISNHLYFYWYRQILGQKVEFLVSFYNNEISEKSEIFDDQFSVERPDGSNFTLKIRSTKLEDSAMYFCASSYPEETQYFGPGTRLLVL.

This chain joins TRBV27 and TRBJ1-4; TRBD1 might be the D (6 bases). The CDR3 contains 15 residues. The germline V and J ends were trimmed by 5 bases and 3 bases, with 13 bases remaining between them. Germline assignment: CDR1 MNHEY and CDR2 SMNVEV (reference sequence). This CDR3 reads CASSQYAGANEKLFF. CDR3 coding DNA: TGTGCCAGCAGTCAATACGCAGGGGCTAATGAAAAACTGTTTTTT.

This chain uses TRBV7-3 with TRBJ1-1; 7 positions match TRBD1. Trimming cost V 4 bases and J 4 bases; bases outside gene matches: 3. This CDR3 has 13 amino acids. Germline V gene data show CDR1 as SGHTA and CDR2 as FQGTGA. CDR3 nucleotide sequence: TGTGCCAGCAGCTCAGGGGGGACCACTGAAGCTTTCTTT. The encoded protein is CASSSGGTTEAFF.

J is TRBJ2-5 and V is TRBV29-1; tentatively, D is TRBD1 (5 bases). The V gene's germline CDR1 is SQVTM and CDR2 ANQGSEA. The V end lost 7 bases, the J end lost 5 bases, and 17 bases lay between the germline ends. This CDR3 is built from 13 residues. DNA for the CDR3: TGCAGCGCGCGGACATCCCACCGTGAGACCCAGTACTTC. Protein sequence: CSARTSHRETQYF.

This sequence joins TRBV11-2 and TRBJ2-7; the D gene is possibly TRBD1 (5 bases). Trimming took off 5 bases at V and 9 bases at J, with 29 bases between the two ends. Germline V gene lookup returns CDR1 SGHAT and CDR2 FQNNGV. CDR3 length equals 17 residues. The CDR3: CASSLLPQGRPFQGQYF. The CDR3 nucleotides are TGTGCCAGCAGCCTACTCCCTCAGGGAAGGCCCTTCCAGGGGCAGTACTTC.

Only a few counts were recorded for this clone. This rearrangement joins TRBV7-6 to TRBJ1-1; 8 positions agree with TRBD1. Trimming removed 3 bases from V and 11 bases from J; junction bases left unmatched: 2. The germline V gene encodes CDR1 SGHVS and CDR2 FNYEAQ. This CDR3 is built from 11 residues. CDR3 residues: CASSLTGEAFF. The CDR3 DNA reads TGTGCCAGCAGCTTGACAGGGGAGGCTTTCTTT.

CDR3 in DNA: TGTGCCACCAGCAGAGATTTGGGGAGGGGCGGACGGCCTGGAAACACCATATATTTT. Its protein product is CATSRDLGRGGRPGNTIYF. This chain connects TRBV15 to TRBJ1-3; TRBD1 might be the D (5 bases). Germline CDR1 is LNHNV and CDR2 is YYDKDF (reference sequence). The CDR3 covers 19 residues. Trimming removed 0 bases from V and 2 bases from J, with 20 bases in between.

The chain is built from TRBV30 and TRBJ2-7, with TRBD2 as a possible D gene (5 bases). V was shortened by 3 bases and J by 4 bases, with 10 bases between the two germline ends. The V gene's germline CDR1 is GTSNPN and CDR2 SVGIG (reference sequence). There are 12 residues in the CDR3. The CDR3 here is CAWRTEVYEQYF. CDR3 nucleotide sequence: TGTGCCTGGAGGACGGAGGTTTACGAGCAGTACTTC.

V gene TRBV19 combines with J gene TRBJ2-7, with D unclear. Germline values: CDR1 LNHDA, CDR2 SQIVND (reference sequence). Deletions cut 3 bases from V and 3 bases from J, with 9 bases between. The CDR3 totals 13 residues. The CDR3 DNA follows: TGTGCCAGTAGTATTCAGCGAGGCTACGAGCAGTACTTC. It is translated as CASSIQRGYEQYF.

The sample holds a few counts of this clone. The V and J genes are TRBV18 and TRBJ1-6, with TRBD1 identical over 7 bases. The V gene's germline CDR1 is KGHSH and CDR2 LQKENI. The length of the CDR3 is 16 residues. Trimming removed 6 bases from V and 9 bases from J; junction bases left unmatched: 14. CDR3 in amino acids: CASSLWKTGASSPLHF. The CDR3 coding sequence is TGTGCCAGCTCCCTTTGGAAAACAGGGGCTAGTTCACCCCTCCACTTT.

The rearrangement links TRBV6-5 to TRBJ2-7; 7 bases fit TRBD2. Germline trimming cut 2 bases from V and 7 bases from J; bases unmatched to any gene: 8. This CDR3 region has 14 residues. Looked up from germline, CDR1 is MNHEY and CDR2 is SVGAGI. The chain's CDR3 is CASSYAGASAEQYF. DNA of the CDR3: TGTGCCAGCAGTTACGCGGGAGCGTCAGCGGAGCAGTACTTC.

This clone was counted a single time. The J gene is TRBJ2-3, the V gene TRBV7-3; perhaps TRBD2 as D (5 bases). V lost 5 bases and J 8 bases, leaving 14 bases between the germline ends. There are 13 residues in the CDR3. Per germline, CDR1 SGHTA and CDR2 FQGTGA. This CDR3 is CASSPHPEGTQYF. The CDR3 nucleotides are TGTGCCAGCAGCCCCCATCCAGAGGGTACGCAGTATTTT. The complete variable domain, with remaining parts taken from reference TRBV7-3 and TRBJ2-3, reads GAGVSQTPSNKVTEKGKYVELRCDPISGHTALYWYRQSLGQGPEFLIYFQGTGAADDSGLPNDRFFAVRPEGSVSTLKIQRTERGDSAVYLCASSPHPEGTQYFGPGTRLTVL.

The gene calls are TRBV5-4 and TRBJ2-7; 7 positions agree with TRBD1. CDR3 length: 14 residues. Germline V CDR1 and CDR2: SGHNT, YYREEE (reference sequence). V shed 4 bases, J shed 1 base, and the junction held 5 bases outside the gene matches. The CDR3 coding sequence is TGTGCCAGCAGCCGTGCGGACAGGTCCTACGAGCAGTACTTC. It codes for CASSRADRSYEQYF.

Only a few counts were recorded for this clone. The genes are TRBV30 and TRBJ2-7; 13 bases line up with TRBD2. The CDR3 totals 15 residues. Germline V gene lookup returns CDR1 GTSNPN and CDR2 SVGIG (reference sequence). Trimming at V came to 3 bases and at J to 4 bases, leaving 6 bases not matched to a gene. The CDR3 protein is CAWSGTSGMGYEQYF. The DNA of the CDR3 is TGTGCCTGGAGCGGGACTAGCGGGATGGGGTACGAGCAGTACTTC.

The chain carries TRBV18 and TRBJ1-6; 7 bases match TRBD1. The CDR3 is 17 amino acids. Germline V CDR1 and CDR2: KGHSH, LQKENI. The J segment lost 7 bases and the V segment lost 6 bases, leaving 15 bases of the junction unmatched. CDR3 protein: CASSPWGQINENSPLHF. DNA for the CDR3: TGTGCCAGCTCCCCGTGGGGACAGATAAACGAAAATTCACCCCTCCACTTT.

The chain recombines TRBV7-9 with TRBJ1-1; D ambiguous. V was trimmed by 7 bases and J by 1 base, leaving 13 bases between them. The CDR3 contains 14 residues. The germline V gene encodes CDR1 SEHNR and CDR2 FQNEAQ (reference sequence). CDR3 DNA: TGTGCCAGCACCTCCTATGGTGGGAACACTGAAGCTTTCTTT. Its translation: CASTSYGGNTEAFF.

This CDR3 is CAPPGPGPSYGYTF. The CDR3 DNA reads as TGTGCCCCACCCGGCCCAGGCCCGAGCTATGGCTACACCTTC. V and J are TRBV7-5 and TRBJ1-2; the table gives TRBD1 as D, unverified against the DNA. TRBV7-5 is labeled a pseudogene. CDR3 size: 14 residues.

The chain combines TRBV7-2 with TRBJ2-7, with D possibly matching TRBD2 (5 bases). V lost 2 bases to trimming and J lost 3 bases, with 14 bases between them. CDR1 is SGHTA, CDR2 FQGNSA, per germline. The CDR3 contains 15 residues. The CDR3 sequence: CASSLYGIRVYEQYF. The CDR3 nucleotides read TGTGCCAGCAGCTTATACGGGATAAGGGTCTACGAGCAGTACTTC.

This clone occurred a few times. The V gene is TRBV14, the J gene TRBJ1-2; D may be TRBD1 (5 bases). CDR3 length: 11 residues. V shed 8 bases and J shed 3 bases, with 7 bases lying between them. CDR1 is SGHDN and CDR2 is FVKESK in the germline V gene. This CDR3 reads CASGADYGYTF. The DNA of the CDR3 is TGTGCCAGCGGGGCTGACTATGGCTACACCTTC.

For the CDR3, the DNA is TGTGCCAGCAGCCCGGGACTAATCCAAGAGACCCAGTACTTC. Its protein product is CASSPGLIQETQYF. The chain uses TRBV5-4 and TRBJ2-5, with TRBD2 matching 7 bases. The CDR3 sequence is 14 residues long. Germline V gene data show CDR1 as SGHNT and CDR2 as YYREEE (reference sequence). V shed 4 bases, J shed 1 base, and the junction held 4 bases outside the gene matches.

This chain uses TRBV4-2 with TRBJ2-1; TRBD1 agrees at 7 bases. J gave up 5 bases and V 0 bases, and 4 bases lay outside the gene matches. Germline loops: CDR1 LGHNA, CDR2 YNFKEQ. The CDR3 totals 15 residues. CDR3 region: CASSQDEGANNEQFF. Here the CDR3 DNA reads TGTGCCAGCAGCCAAGATGAGGGGGCCAACAATGAGCAGTTCTTC.

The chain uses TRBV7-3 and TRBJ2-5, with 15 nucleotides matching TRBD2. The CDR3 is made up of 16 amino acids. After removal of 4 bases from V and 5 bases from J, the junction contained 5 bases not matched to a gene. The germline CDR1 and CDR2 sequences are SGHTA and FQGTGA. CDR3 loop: CASSSGLAGGPETQYF. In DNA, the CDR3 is TGTGCCAGCAGCTCAGGACTAGCGGGGGGGCCCGAGACCCAGTACTTC.

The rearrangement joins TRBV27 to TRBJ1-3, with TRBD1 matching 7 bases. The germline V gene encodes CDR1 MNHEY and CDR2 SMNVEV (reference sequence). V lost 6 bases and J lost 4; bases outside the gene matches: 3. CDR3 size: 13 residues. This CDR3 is CASSLDRGNTIYF. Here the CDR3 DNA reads TGTGCCAGCAGCCTGGACAGGGGAAACACCATATATTTT.

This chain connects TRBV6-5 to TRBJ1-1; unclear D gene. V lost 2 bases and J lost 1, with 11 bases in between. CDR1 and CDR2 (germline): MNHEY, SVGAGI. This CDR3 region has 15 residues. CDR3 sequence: CASSYLPRGNTEAFF. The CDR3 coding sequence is TGTGCCAGCAGTTACCTACCCCGGGGGAACACTGAAGCTTTCTTT.

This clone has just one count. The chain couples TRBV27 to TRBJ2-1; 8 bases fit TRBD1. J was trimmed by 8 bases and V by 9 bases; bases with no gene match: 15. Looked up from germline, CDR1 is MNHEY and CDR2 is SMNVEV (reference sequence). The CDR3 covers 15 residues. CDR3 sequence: CASTPGTGYNHEQFF. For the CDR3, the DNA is TGTGCCAGTACTCCCGGGACAGGCTACAACCATGAGCAGTTCTTC.